This TCR beta chain was sequenced for a study of blood T cell repertoires in COVID-19. V lost 0 bases and J lost 1, with 11 bases in between. The CDR3 length is 17 residues. Germline V gene lookup returns CDR1 SGHKS and CDR2 YYEKEE (reference sequence). This table comes from immunoSEQ multiplex PCR, and its TCRdb copy is limited to in-frame clones, with some not included. The sample lists tens of thousands of clones, around three quarters occurring once. This TCR was recovered from a human donor in a cohort sampled during active COVID-19. Sequencing was performed on peripheral blood. The rearrangement links TRBV5-5 to TRBJ2-6; TRBD1 is a possible D gene (5 bases). CDR3 coding DNA: TGTGCCAGCAGCTTGGGACAGACCTTATCTGGGGCCAACGTCCTGACTTTC. Protein sequence: CASSLGQTLSGANVLTF.